This TCR beta chain was identified during a study of blood T cell repertoires in COVID-19. Germline V CDR1 and CDR2: SNHLY, FYNNEI. The CDR3 is made up of 14 amino acids. V shed 4 bases, J shed 7 bases, and the junction held 2 bases outside the gene matches. Authors' processing steps: Amplification with reference gene primers provided the estimates of nucleated cell counts. Here immunoSEQ multiplex PCR was the method, and the copy in TCRdb shows in-frame clones only, minus some. V and J calls and clone size are those listed in that table; D and trimming were worked out from the DNA. The repertoire has about 100,000 clones, roughly 80% of them found once; the top ten carry about 5%.

Material for sequencing was peripheral blood. This chain joins TRBV2 and TRBJ2-1, with 12 nucleotides matching TRBD2. The source is a man between 60 and 75 years old with acute or convalescent COVID-19. CDR3 DNA sequence: TGTGCCAGCAGTGCGACTAGCGGGGGAAATGAGCAGTTCTTC. The encoded protein is CASSATSGGNEQFF.